These 30 T cell receptor beta chains were sequenced from one sample in a study of beta chain features in type 1 diabetes. All of the isolated RNA was reverse transcribed, so expressed TCRB transcripts were sequenced. Profiling relied on immunoSEQ multiplex PCR, and the TCRdb table lists in-frame clones only, not all of them. This table holds around 360,000 clones, over 10% found once. Study-wide points: A moderate, significant TCRB CDR3 shortening appeared in type 1 diabetes across four CD4+ subsets.

Their cognate antigens are unknown. The sequenced sample was naive CD4+ T cells from blood. All receptors come from a young woman with type 1 diabetes.

This clone has more than one count but fewer than ten. This chain links TRBV23-1 with TRBJ2-3; 8 bases line up with TRBD2. TRBV23-1 qualifies as an ORF whose function is uncertain. V dropped 0 bases and J dropped 7; count of bases not matched to a gene: 3. This CDR3 comprises 14 residues. The CDR3 DNA follows: TGCGCCAGCAGTCAATCTCTTAGCGGGAATACGCAGTATTTT. Translating it yields CASSQSLSGNTQYF.

The chain recombines TRBV2 with TRBJ2-1, with TRBD2 matching 9 bases. Unmatched junction bases numbered 9, after V lost 10 bases and J lost 8 bases. This CDR3 region has 13 residues. Germline loops: CDR1 SNHLY, CDR2 FYNNEI. The CDR3 spells CATMEGLAHEQFF. The DNA of the CDR3 is TGTGCCACCATGGAGGGACTAGCCCATGAGCAGTTCTTC.

Only a few counts were recorded for this clone. At the DNA level, this CDR3 is encoded by other sequences in the same sample as well. The rearrangement links TRBV9 to TRBJ2-7; 7 bases line up with TRBD1. Germline loops: CDR1 SGDLS, CDR2 YYNGEE. The length of the CDR3 is 11 residues. J gave up 7 bases and V 3 bases, and 1 base lay outside the gene matches. The CDR3 spells CASSAGGEQYF. CDR3 bases: TGTGCCAGCAGCGCAGGGGGTGAGCAGTACTTC.

This clone turned up a few times. The V call is TRBV7-9, the J call TRBJ2-7; D not certain. With 6 bases removed from V and 2 bases from J, the gap between germline ends came to 11 bases. The CDR3 totals 13 residues. Germline CDR1 SEHNR, CDR2 FQNEAQ (reference sequence). CDR3 sequence: CASRTEPTYEQYF. CDR3 nucleotide sequence: TGTGCCAGCAGGACGGAGCCAACCTACGAGCAGTACTTC.

This clone appeared a few times. V is TRBV6-6 and J is TRBJ2-7; no clear D. Germline lookup yields CDR1 MNHNY and CDR2 SVGAGI (reference sequence). V was pared by 7 bases and J by 3 bases, with 7 bases between. This CDR3 is 11 amino acids long. The CDR3 bases are TGTGCCAGCAAAACTGACTACGAGCAGTACTTC. Amino acid sequence: CASKTDYEQYF.

This clone turned up a few times. V and J are TRBV4-3 and TRBJ2-2; weak D call: TRBD2 (6 bases). Looked up from germline, CDR1 is LGHNA and CDR2 is YSLEER. V lost 2 bases and J 3 bases, leaving 10 bases between the germline ends. There are 15 residues in the CDR3. The CDR3 DNA follows: TGCGCCAGCAGCCAATCGGGAGCGGACACCGGGGAGCTGTTTTTT. This sequence encodes CASSQSGADTGELFF.

The chain is built from TRBV5-4 and TRBJ2-7; D is possibly TRBD1 (5 bases). Germline lookup yields CDR1 SGHNT and CDR2 YYREEE (reference sequence). The CDR3 extends over 15 amino acids. V was pared by 4 bases and J by 2 bases, with 16 bases between. The CDR3 loop is CASSLWGKDTYEQYF. DNA for the CDR3: TGTGCCAGCAGCCTTTGGGGCAAGGATACCTACGAGCAGTACTTC.

CDR3 region: CASSPDRSETQYF. The CDR3 region has the DNA TGTGCCAGCTCACCGGACAGGTCGGAGACCCAGTACTTC. The chain is built from TRBV18 and TRBJ2-5; the match to TRBD1 covers 7 bases. The V segment lost 3 bases and the J segment 5 bases; nucleotides outside the gene matches: 3. Germline CDR1 is KGHSH and CDR2 is LQKENI. The CDR3 is 13 amino acids.

This clone was found a few times. The chain joins TRBV10-3 to TRBJ2-1, with 8 bases identical to TRBD1. Trimming took 5 bases from V and 2 from J; bases not matched to a gene: 5. Germline V gene sequence: CDR1 ENHRY, CDR2 SYGVKD. The CDR3 loop spans 15 amino acids. For the CDR3, the DNA is TGTGCCATCAGTAGTACAGGGGGGCCCTACAATGAGCAGTTCTTC. It specifies CAISSTGGPYNEQFF.

The chain employs TRBV4-3 and TRBJ2-1; perhaps TRBD2 as D (5 bases). The germline gives CDR1 LGHNA, CDR2 YSLEER. V was cut by 0 bases and J by 7 bases, with 13 bases left in between. The CDR3 is 15 residues long. In nucleotides, the CDR3 is TGCGCCAGCAGCCAAGATTATGCGGGTTTTAATGAGCAGTTCTTC. Translating gives CASSQDYAGFNEQFF.

This clone was detected only a few times. The V call is TRBV7-2, the J call TRBJ1-2; D gene ambiguous. With 3 bases removed from V and 5 bases from J, the gap between germline ends came to 13 bases. Germline CDR1 reads SGHTA; CDR2 reads FQGNSA. CDR3 length: 14 residues. The CDR3 coding sequence is TGTGCCAGCAGCTTGTTCCAGGCCCCGTATGGCTACACCTTC. This sequence encodes CASSLFQAPYGYTF.

This clone was detected only a few times. This chain joins TRBV2 and TRBJ1-2; D ambiguous. Germline values: CDR1 SNHLY, CDR2 FYNNEI. This CDR3 has 13 amino acids. Trimming stripped 2 bases from V and 3 bases from J, with 7 bases between. CDR3 nucleotide sequence: TGTGCCAGCAGTGAAAGCCTCGACTATGGCTACACCTTC. Encoded protein: CASSESLDYGYTF.

This sequence joins TRBV5-6 and TRBJ2-1, with 9 positions matching TRBD2. Germline-derived CDR1 and CDR2 are SGHDT and YYEEEE. J lost 2 bases, V lost 1 base, and 4 bases had no gene match. The CDR3 spans 16 residues. The CDR3 loop reads CASSLLLAGPYNEQFF. In nucleotides, the CDR3 is TGTGCCAGCAGCTTGTTACTAGCGGGTCCCTACAATGAGCAGTTCTTC.

This clone showed up just a few times. This chain links TRBV15 with TRBJ2-2; no clear D. V lost 0 bases and J lost 6, with 14 bases in between. Per the germline V gene, CDR1 is LNHNV and CDR2 is YYDKDF (reference sequence). CDR3 size: 16 residues. CDR3: CATSRERQAGAGELFF. DNA for the CDR3: TGTGCCACCAGCAGAGAACGGCAGGCAGGTGCCGGGGAGCTGTTTTTT.

The V gene is TRBV6-5, the J gene TRBJ1-2; D gene ambiguous. V was clipped by 0 bases and J by 0 bases, with 8 bases between them. The germline CDR1 and CDR2 sequences are MNHEY and SVGAGI. CDR3 length: 15 amino acids. The CDR3 nucleotides read TGTGCCAGCAGTTACTCTATCGGGACTAACTATGGCTACACCTTC. Translating it yields CASSYSIGTNYGYTF.

This clone was recorded a few times. The V call is TRBV5-4, the J call TRBJ2-5; 11 bases agree with TRBD2. CDR1 and CDR2 from the germline V gene are SGHNT and YYREEE (reference sequence). V trimming: 4 bases; J trimming: 0 bases; junction bases outside the gene matches: 5. The CDR3 contains 16 residues. The CDR3 spells CASSPGTSGYQETQYF. In nucleotides, the CDR3 is TGTGCCAGCAGCCCAGGGACTAGCGGATACCAAGAGACCCAGTACTTC.

This clone was detected only a few times. V gene TRBV7-2 combines with J gene TRBJ2-7, with a possible D match to TRBD1 (6 bases). Germline V gene lookup returns CDR1 SGHTA and CDR2 FQGNSA. The germline V and J ends were trimmed by 2 bases and 2 bases, with 10 bases remaining between them. The CDR3 covers 14 residues. CDR3 protein: CASSLNQGPYEQYF. For the CDR3, the DNA is TGTGCCAGCAGCTTAAATCAGGGGCCCTACGAGCAGTACTTC.

About this clone: Distinct nucleotide sequences in the sample also encode this CDR3. V and J are TRBV7-2 and TRBJ2-5; D not resolved. Germline-derived CDR1 and CDR2 are SGHTA and FQGNSA. The CDR3 is made up of 13 amino acids. Trimming removed 0 bases at V and 2 bases at J, with 4 bases between. The CDR3 region has the DNA TGTGCCAGCAGCTTAGCCGTACAAGAGACCCAGTACTTC. Protein product: CASSLAVQETQYF.

The chain couples TRBV18 to TRBJ2-7; D uncertain. The CDR3 loop spans 13 amino acids. From germline, CDR1 is KGHSH and CDR2 LQKENI. V was pared by 0 bases and J by 6 bases, with 9 bases between. CDR3: CASSPPERAEQYF. In nucleotides, the CDR3 is TGTGCCAGCTCACCACCCGAGAGAGCCGAGCAGTACTTC.

The chain couples TRBV6-1 to TRBJ2-1; possible D gene TRBD2, 5 bases. Germline V CDR1 and CDR2: MNHNS, SASEGT. The CDR3 contains 15 residues. V gave up 2 bases and J gave up 6 bases, with 14 bases separating them. Here the CDR3 reads CASSEIAWGPNEQFF. CDR3 sequence (DNA): TGTGCCAGCAGTGAAATAGCGTGGGGTCCCAATGAGCAGTTCTTC.

This clone was counted a few times. The chain employs TRBV7-2 and TRBJ2-5; D might be TRBD2 (6 bases). The CDR3 spans 16 residues. Germline CDR1 SGHTA, CDR2 FQGNSA. Trimming stripped 3 bases from V and 5 bases from J, with 19 bases between. The CDR3 is CASSFVGTGVGETQYF. Here the CDR3 DNA reads TGTGCCAGCAGCTTCGTGGGAACGGGAGTTGGGGAGACCCAGTACTTC.

J is TRBJ2-1 and V is TRBV13, with D uncertain. The CDR3 covers 17 residues. Trimming pared 3 bases from V and 6 bases from J, leaving 21 bases between. Germline-derived CDR1 and CDR2 are PRHDT and FYEKMQ (reference sequence). CDR3 coding DNA: TGTGCCAGCAGCTTCGTGCGGTCCTCTCAGACGACCAATGAGCAGTTCTTC. This codes for CASSFVRSSQTTNEQFF.

A few counts support this clone. The chain uses TRBV7-2 and TRBJ1-4, with D unclear. Germline values: CDR1 SGHTA, CDR2 FQGNSA. The CDR3 has 18 amino acids. V was clipped by 2 bases and J by 3 bases, with 19 bases between them. CDR3 sequence (DNA): TGTGCCAGCAGCTTACGTCGGCCGGGGTCGTCTGCTAATGAAAAACTGTTTTTT. Translating gives CASSLRRPGSSANEKLFF.

V gene TRBV30 combines with J gene TRBJ2-5, with TRBD1 matching 10 bases. After removal of 4 bases from V and 5 bases from J, the junction contained 19 bases not matched to a gene. Germline V CDR1 and CDR2: GTSNPN, SVGIG (reference sequence). This CDR3 is built from 18 residues. CDR3 DNA sequence: TGTGCCTGGACCCCCCCAGCGGGACAGGGGTTTTTTCTCGAGACCCAGTACTTC. It yields the protein CAWTPPAGQGFFLETQYF.

J is TRBJ2-3 and V is TRBV7-9; tentatively, D is TRBD1 (6 bases). CDR3 length: 14 amino acids. Looked up from germline, CDR1 is SEHNR and CDR2 is FQNEAQ (reference sequence). Trimming shortened V by 4 bases and J by 7 bases, and 15 bases separated the two germline ends. The CDR3 DNA reads TGTGCCAGCAGCTCCCAACAGCAGGGGAATACGCAGTATTTT. Translation: CASSSQQQGNTQYF.

This clone appeared a few times. The V gene is TRBV30, the J gene TRBJ1-2; the D is unclear. Trimming took 1 base from V and 9 from J, leaving 6 bases between them. Germline loops: CDR1 GTSNPN, CDR2 SVGIG (reference sequence). The CDR3 extends over 10 amino acids. The CDR3 sequence is CAWSGESYTF. The CDR3 DNA reads TGTGCCTGGAGTGGGGAGAGCTACACCTTC. Complete variable domain (other parts from reference TRBV30 and TRBJ1-2): SQTIHQWPATLVQPVGSPLSLECTVEGTSNPNLYWYRQAAGRGLQLLFYSVGIGQISSEVPQNLSASRPQDRQFILSSKKLLLSDSGFYLCAWSGESYTFGSGTRLTVV.

The chain recombines TRBV7-2 with TRBJ2-2; TRBD1 matches 9 bases. Germline CDR1 reads SGHTA; CDR2 reads FQGNSA. J lost 5 bases, V lost 5 bases, and 6 bases had no gene match. The CDR3 loop spans 15 amino acids. The CDR3 loop reads CASSQRGQGTGELFF. CDR3 sequence (DNA): TGTGCCAGCAGCCAGAGGGGACAGGGAACCGGGGAGCTGTTTTTT.

The J gene is TRBJ2-7, the V gene TRBV7-2, with 7 bases matching TRBD2. The CDR3 consists of 14 residues. Germline lookup yields CDR1 SGHTA and CDR2 FQGNSA. V lost 4 bases to trimming and J lost 6 bases; unmatched junction nucleotides: 9. CDR3 DNA sequence: TGTGCCAGCAGCTCCGGATCGTGGGGGGGCGAGCAGTACTTC. Protein: CASSSGSWGGEQYF.

This clone was found a few times. The genes are TRBV9 and TRBJ2-2; 7 nucleotides agree with TRBD2. V lost 5 bases to trimming and J lost 5 bases; unmatched junction nucleotides: 12. The CDR3 loop spans 16 amino acids. Germline V gene data show CDR1 as SGDLS and CDR2 as YYNGEE. CDR3 nucleotide sequence: TGTGCCAGCAGTTGGGGGGGGAGCTCGACTACCGGGGAGCTGTTTTTT. Translated: CASSWGGSSTTGELFF.

This clone was seen more than once but under ten times. DNA for the CDR3: TGTGCCAGCAGTCTACTCGGTGAGACCCAGTACTTC. As protein: CASSLLGETQYF. V is TRBV25-1 and J is TRBJ2-5, with D unclear. The ends were cut back, 5 bases at V and 5 bases at J, with 9 bases in the middle. The germline V gene has CDR1 MGHDK and CDR2 SYGVNS. The length of the CDR3 is 12 residues.